The clone carrying this T cell receptor (beta chain) was detected only once. V lost 2 bases and J lost 1, with 8 bases in between. The CDR3 has 15 amino acids. The germline V gene encodes CDR1 SGHAT and CDR2 FQNNGV. This sample is part of a study of blood T cell repertoires in COVID-19. Cohorts were assigned according to the clinical history that participants reported. Recovered status applied to Cohort 3 donors who had two consecutive negative PCRs. It also applied to those with clearance or with symptom resolution. How the authors handled the data: Quantification of nucleated cells was approximated via reference gene primer amplification. Profiled with immunoSEQ multiplex PCR; TCRdb holds only in-frame clones, not every one. The V and J calls and clone size come from that table; D and trimming were worked out from the DNA. The sample has 170,000 or so clones, roughly 80% seen once; the top ten hold roughly a sixth.

Sequencing was performed on PBMCs or T cells enriched from blood (not recorded which). This sequence originates from a woman aged 50 to 65 who had recovered from COVID-19. The V call is TRBV11-2, the J call TRBJ2-2; no clear D. The CDR3 DNA reads TGTGCCAGCAGCTTAAGCCCGGGGAACACCGGGGAGCTGTTTTTT. It is translated as CASSLSPGNTGELFF.